The entry that follows covers one TCR beta chain sequence. This sample is drawn from a study of regulatory T cells in long-lasting Graves disease. CDR1 KGHSH and CDR2 LQKENI come from the germline V gene. V lost 2 bases and J 4 bases, leaving 15 bases between the germline ends. The CDR3 runs 16 residues. Construction of TCR beta libraries relied on iRepertoire HTBI primers and on Arm-PCR targeting CDR3 regions. TCRdb reprocessed the multiplex PCR reads via MiXCR and lists one record per CDR3 protein. This sample has about 560,000 distinct CDR3 sequences, with around 16% found just once. The time point denotes: newly diagnosed GD, antithyroid drugs for less than 3 months. The TCR library was made from RNA that had been extracted from PBMCs in TRIzol. These data are also associated with another study on T cells in Graves' hyperthyroidism and ophthalmopathy.

The chain couples TRBV18 to TRBJ1-3; D unclear. This TCR derives from a man between 18 and 35 years old with Graves disease. Material: peripheral blood mononuclear cells (PBMCs), obtained at new diagnosis, from a patient treated with antithyroid drugs. In DNA form, the CDR3 reads TGTGCCAGCTCACCAAACCACGAGGGCGCCGGAAACACCATATATTTT. It translates to CASSPNHEGAGNTIYF.